This T cell receptor (beta chain) was sequenced during a study of blood T cells in healthy people across ages. Regarding the study as a whole: Diversity estimates drawn from one million T cells were deemed underestimates.

Isolation of PBMCs gave at least 7 million cells per sample. CDR3 size: 14 residues. Germline assignment: CDR1 DFQATT and CDR2 SNEGSKA (reference sequence). Note on this clonotype: What it binds is unknown. One junction end disagrees with the germline gene, perhaps due to a read error.

Together with a sample-barcoded 5' primer, a J-beta primer mix was included in a second PCR lasting about 6 to 11 cycles. TCRdb analysed the 5' RACE reads with MiXCR anew, one entry per CDR3 protein. The sample has about 970,000 distinct CDR3 sequences; approximately 50% are singletons. Sequencing was carried out using blood. The source is a woman aged 60 to 75 in good health. V gene TRBV20-1 combines with J gene TRBJ2-5; D is unclear. The J call may be in error: the DNA end matches TRBJ2-7 better. The CDR3 sequence: CSVRSGKNSYEQYF. DNA for the CDR3: TGCAGTGTTAGAAGTGGGAAGAACTCCTACGAGCAGTACTTC.